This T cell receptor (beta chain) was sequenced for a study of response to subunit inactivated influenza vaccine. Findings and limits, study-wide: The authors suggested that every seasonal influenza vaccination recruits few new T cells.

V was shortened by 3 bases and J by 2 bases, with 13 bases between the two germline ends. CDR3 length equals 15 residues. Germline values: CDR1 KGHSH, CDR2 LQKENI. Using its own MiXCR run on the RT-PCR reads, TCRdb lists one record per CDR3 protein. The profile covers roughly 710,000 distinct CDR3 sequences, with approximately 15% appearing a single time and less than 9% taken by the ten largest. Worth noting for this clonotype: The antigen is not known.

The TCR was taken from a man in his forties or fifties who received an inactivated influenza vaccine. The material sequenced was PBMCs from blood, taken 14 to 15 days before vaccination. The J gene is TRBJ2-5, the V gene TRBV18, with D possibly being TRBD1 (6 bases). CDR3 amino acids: CASSPISGAQETQYF. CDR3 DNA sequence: TGTGCCAGCTCACCGATTTCAGGGGCTCAAGAGACCCAGTACTTC.